These 31 T cell receptor beta chains came from one sample sequenced in a study of OX40 agonist ivuxolimab in advanced cancers. Assay used: immunoSEQ multiplex PCR; TCRdb lists only in-frame clones, some missing. The table includes about 46,000 clones, roughly 87% detected once. Sequences were derived from CD4+ or CD8+ T cells sorted from blood, sampled in a trial of the OX40 agonist ivuxolimab. The receptors stem from an adult with an advanced solid tumor such as melanoma, head and neck, liver or kidney cancer.

The J gene is TRBJ2-7, the V gene TRBV4-1; the D call may be TRBD1 or TRBD2 (6 bases each). V dropped 1 base and J dropped 7 bases, with 14 bases sitting between them. This CDR3 has 14 amino acids. Germline V gene lookup returns CDR1 MGHRA and CDR2 YSYEKL. The CDR3 here is CASSQGPGGGEQYF. The CDR3 DNA sequence: TGCGCCAGCAGCCAAGGTCCCGGGGGCGGGGAGCAGTACTTC.

The chain couples TRBV10-2 to TRBJ1-5, with 8 bases matching TRBD1. The CDR3 loop spans 15 amino acids. V was clipped by 5 bases and J by 1 base; unmatched bases: 4. Germline V lookup: CDR1 WSHSY, CDR2 SAAADI. CDR3 in amino acids: CASSLDRESNQPQHF. The CDR3 nucleotides are TGCGCCAGCAGTTTGGACAGGGAAAGCAATCAGCCCCAGCATTTT.

V usage is TRBV19 and J usage is TRBJ2-7; possible D gene TRBD1, 5 bases. The CDR3 covers 14 residues. Trimming stripped 5 bases from V and 0 bases from J, with 11 bases between. Germline V lookup: CDR1 LNHDA, CDR2 SQIVND (reference sequence). CDR3 loop: CASSRQKSSYEQYF. In DNA form, the CDR3 reads TGTGCCAGTAGTCGACAGAAGAGCTCCTACGAGCAGTACTTC.

The chain recombines TRBV19 with TRBJ1-3, with 7 positions matching TRBD1. The V gene end was trimmed by 5 bases and the J gene end by 2 bases; junction bases not matched to a gene: 9. Germline CDR1 reads LNHDA; CDR2 reads SQIVND (reference sequence). The CDR3 has 16 residues. The CDR3 DNA reads TGTGCCAGTAGTTCCCGGACAGGAGCGGCTGGAAACACCATATATTTT. Its protein product is CASSSRTGAAGNTIYF.

This chain links TRBV7-9 with TRBJ1-5; D is possibly TRBD1 (6 bases). Germline V lookup: CDR1 SEHNR, CDR2 FQNEAQ (reference sequence). Trimming took off 2 bases at V and 1 base at J, with 15 bases between the two ends. The CDR3 spans 17 residues. The CDR3: CASSLHSGEDSNQPQHF. The CDR3 region has the DNA TGTGCCAGCAGCTTACATTCAGGGGAGGACAGCAATCAGCCCCAGCATTTT.

J is TRBJ2-3 and V is TRBV19, with a possible D match to TRBD2 (6 bases). V was trimmed by 4 bases and J by 2 bases, leaving 10 bases between them. Germline CDR1 LNHDA, CDR2 SQIVND (reference sequence). This CDR3 comprises 14 residues. CDR3 coding DNA: TGTGCCAGTAGTACGGGAGATGCCACAGATACGCAGTATTTT. Translated: CASSTGDATDTQYF.

The chain has TRBV27 and TRBJ1-4; D is perhaps TRBD1 (5 bases). Germline CDR1 and CDR2: MNHEY and SMNVEV (reference sequence). There are 16 residues in the CDR3. V lost 4 bases and J lost 5, with 17 bases in between. This CDR3 reads CASSSRPGQLNEKLFF. CDR3 nucleotide sequence: TGTGCCAGCAGTTCGAGACCGGGGCAGTTAAATGAAAAACTGTTTTTT.

This clone was seen once. CDR3 amino acids: CARGFEHGKTQYF. DNA for the CDR3: TGTGCCAGAGGTTTCGAACACGGGAAGACCCAGTACTTC. The chain is built from TRBV2 and TRBJ2-5, with a tentative D call TRBD2 (5 bases). The CDR3 has 13 amino acids. Per germline, CDR1 SNHLY and CDR2 FYNNEI. V was shortened by 9 bases and J by 6 bases, with 17 bases between the two germline ends.

With respect to this clone: Other DNA variants within this sample encode the same CDR3. The chain combines TRBV18 with TRBJ2-5; D is ambiguous. Trimming took 3 bases from V and 5 from J, leaving 4 bases between them. Germline V CDR1 and CDR2: KGHSH, LQKENI. The CDR3 extends over 11 amino acids. The CDR3 sequence: CASSPQETQYF. The CDR3 coding sequence is TGTGCCAGCTCACCGCAGGAGACCCAGTACTTC.

The sample holds one count of this clone. The chain employs TRBV6-6 and TRBJ2-5, with D hard to call. The length of the CDR3 is 11 residues. Germline V gene lookup returns CDR1 MNHNY and CDR2 SVGAGI (reference sequence). Trimming removed 5 bases from V and 7 bases from J, with 8 bases in between. The CDR3 DNA is TGTGCCAGCAGTACCCAGCGGACCCAGTACTTC. As protein: CASSTQRTQYF.

This chain connects TRBV14 to TRBJ2-7, with D uncertain. Germline V gene sequence: CDR1 SGHDN, CDR2 FVKESK. This CDR3 has 12 amino acids. V lost 4 bases and J 2 bases, leaving 6 bases between the germline ends. The CDR3 DNA sequence: TGTGCCAGCAGCCCTCAGCCCTACGAGCAGTACTTC. Amino acids: CASSPQPYEQYF.

The V gene is TRBV11-2, the J gene TRBJ2-5; TRBD1 aligns across 7 bases. The DNA end is a closer match to TRBJ2-7, so the J assignment may be wrong. CDR1 is SGHAT and CDR2 is FQNNGV in the germline V gene. The CDR3 totals 14 residues. For the CDR3, the DNA is TGTGCCAGCAGGGCGGGTAGACAGGGCCACGAGCAGTACTTC. This translates into CASRAGRQGHEQYF.

The chain has TRBV5-1 and TRBJ2-7, with D tentatively TRBD1 (6 bases). The germline V gene has CDR1 SGHRS and CDR2 YFSETQ. Trimming pared 0 bases from V and 3 bases from J, leaving 16 bases between. The CDR3 is 16 amino acids. CDR3 in DNA: TGCGCCAGCAGCTTGGTGTCGGCAGGGGTTCGCTACGAGCAGTACTTC. Its protein is CASSLVSAGVRYEQYF.

This clone came up once. This chain joins TRBV27 and TRBJ2-1, with 13 bases identical to TRBD2. V gave up 5 bases and J gave up 7 bases; unmatched junction bases: 8. Per the germline V gene, CDR1 is MNHEY and CDR2 is SMNVEV (reference sequence). CDR3 length: 16 amino acids. The DNA of the CDR3 is TGTGCCAGCAGTCGATGGACTAGCGGGAGAGGGAATGAGCAGTTCTTC. Its protein is CASSRWTSGRGNEQFF.

This rearrangement joins TRBV6-5 to TRBJ1-2, with D tentatively TRBD1 (5 bases). The CDR3 length is 13 residues. The V end lost 8 bases, the J end lost 1 base, and 11 bases lay between the germline ends. Germline-derived CDR1 and CDR2 are MNHEY and SVGAGI. Here the CDR3 reads CASARTSNYGYTF. CDR3 bases: TGTGCCAGCGCCCGGACAAGTAACTATGGCTACACCTTC.

The chain uses TRBV25-1 and TRBJ1-1; no clear D gene. Deletions cut 6 bases from V and 0 bases from J, with 8 bases between. This CDR3 has 13 residues. In germline, CDR1 is MGHDK, CDR2 SYGVNS. The CDR3 reads CASSERMNTEAFF. The CDR3 region has the DNA TGTGCCAGCAGCGAGAGAATGAACACTGAAGCTTTCTTT.

The V gene is TRBV5-1, the J gene TRBJ1-5; the D gene is possibly TRBD1 (5 bases). The CDR3 contains 15 residues. Looked up from germline, CDR1 is SGHRS and CDR2 is YFSETQ. Trimming shortened V by 0 bases and J by 0 bases, and 7 bases separated the two germline ends. The CDR3 loop reads CASSLGDGSNQPQHF. CDR3 sequence (DNA): TGCGCCAGCAGCTTGGGGGACGGTAGCAATCAGCCCCAGCATTTT.

V usage is TRBV6-5 and J usage is TRBJ2-2; a possible D gene is TRBD1 (5 bases). V gave up 6 bases and J gave up 7 bases, with 9 bases separating them. CDR3 size: 12 residues. Looked up from germline, CDR1 is MNHEY and CDR2 is SVGAGI. DNA for the CDR3: TGTGCCAGCAGCGCAGGGATCGGGGAGCTGTTTTTT. It specifies CASSAGIGELFF.

This clone came up once. The J gene is TRBJ2-3, the V gene TRBV28, with D possibly being TRBD2 (5 bases). Germline assignment: CDR1 MDHEN and CDR2 SYDVKM. V was shortened by 5 bases and J by 3 bases, with 12 bases between the two germline ends. The CDR3 length is 14 residues. As DNA, the CDR3 is TGTGCCAGCAGTCCGACGAGGGCGACAGATACGCAGTATTTT. Residues: CASSPTRATDTQYF.

V gene TRBV28 combines with J gene TRBJ2-5, with D perhaps TRBD1 or TRBD2 (5 bases each). CDR1 is MDHEN, CDR2 SYDVKM, per germline. The CDR3 totals 16 residues. The V gene lost 8 bases and the J gene lost 2 bases, with 21 bases spanning the gap. The CDR3 DNA reads TGTGCCAGCGGATCCTCGAGGGGAAGCGGACAAGAGACCCAGTACTTC. Protein: CASGSSRGSGQETQYF.

The chain joins TRBV6-6 to TRBJ2-1, with D uncertain. Germline V CDR1 and CDR2: MNHNY, SVGAGI (reference sequence). Trimming cost V 5 bases and J 0 bases, with 11 bases left between them. The CDR3 spans 15 residues. The CDR3 DNA reads TGTGCCAGCAGTCCCCCCCGCGGCTCCTACAATGAGCAGTTCTTC. The encoded protein is CASSPPRGSYNEQFF.

This chain joins TRBV19 and TRBJ1-2; 9 nucleotides agree with TRBD1. Trimming cost V 2 bases and J 7 bases; bases outside gene matches: 2. Germline V gene lookup returns CDR1 LNHDA and CDR2 SQIVND (reference sequence). This CDR3 has 13 amino acids. This CDR3 is CASSITGGGGYTF. The CDR3, as DNA: TGTGCCAGTAGTATAACAGGGGGCGGTGGCTACACCTTC.

The genes are TRBV7-2 and TRBJ2-3; possibly TRBD1 for D (5 bases). V gave up 2 bases and J gave up 1 base, with 13 bases separating them. The CDR3 is 16 amino acids. Germline V gene data show CDR1 as SGHTA and CDR2 as FQGNSA. Here the CDR3 DNA reads TGTGCCAGCAGCTTACCTAGGGGCCGGGGCACAGATACGCAGTATTTT. It encodes CASSLPRGRGTDTQYF.

The chain couples TRBV6-5 to TRBJ1-5; D not certain. CDR1 is MNHEY, CDR2 SVGAGI, per germline. V was trimmed by 2 bases and J by 0 bases, leaving 5 bases between them. CDR3 length equals 14 residues. The CDR3 region is CASSYRDSNQPQHF. The CDR3 coding sequence is TGTGCCAGCAGTTACAGGGATAGCAATCAGCCCCAGCATTTT.

The chain joins TRBV5-4 to TRBJ2-7; 10 bases fit TRBD2. V gave up 4 bases and J gave up 4 bases; unmatched junction bases: 11. CDR3 length equals 16 residues. Germline V gene lookup returns CDR1 SGHNT and CDR2 YYREEE (reference sequence). CDR3 loop: CASSSGLAGAGYEQYF. The DNA of the CDR3 is TGTGCCAGCAGCAGCGGGCTAGCGGGAGCCGGGTACGAGCAGTACTTC.

The chain couples TRBV7-9 to TRBJ2-5, with 8 positions matching TRBD1. Trimming took 0 bases from V and 2 from J; bases not matched to a gene: 5. CDR3 length: 16 residues. The germline gives CDR1 SEHNR, CDR2 FQNEAQ (reference sequence). The CDR3 region has the DNA TGTGCCAGCAGCTTAGCCCAGGGGGCACATCAAGAGACCCAGTACTTC. Amino acid sequence: CASSLAQGAHQETQYF.

This sequence joins TRBV28 and TRBJ1-2; maybe TRBD1 (5 bases). The CDR3 has 14 amino acids. CDR1 and CDR2 from the germline V gene are MDHEN and SYDVKM. V was pared by 3 bases and J by 3 bases, with 11 bases between. The CDR3 spells CASSFEGRHYGYTF. As DNA, the CDR3 is TGTGCCAGCAGTTTTGAGGGGAGGCACTATGGCTACACCTTC.

The chain links TRBV11-2 to TRBJ1-5; D is perhaps TRBD1 (6 bases). Germline V CDR1 and CDR2: SGHAT, FQNNGV. The V end was cut by 0 bases, the J end by 2 bases, with 14 bases between. This CDR3 spans 17 amino acids. The CDR3 here is CASSLDRARGRNQPQHF. The DNA of the CDR3 is TGTGCCAGCAGCTTAGATCGTGCCAGGGGTCGCAATCAGCCCCAGCATTTT.

The chain joins TRBV6-5 to TRBJ1-1; 8 nucleotides agree with TRBD1. CDR1 and CDR2 from the germline V gene are MNHEY and SVGAGI. With V trimmed by 4 bases and J by 2 bases, 3 bases remained unmatched. The CDR3 runs 14 residues. CDR3 protein: CASSFRGLNTEAFF. The CDR3, as DNA: TGTGCCAGCAGTTTCAGGGGGCTTAACACTGAAGCTTTCTTT.

The chain carries TRBV7-8 and TRBJ2-1; D uncertain. The V end was cut by 1 base, the J end by 0 bases, with 13 bases between. The CDR3 consists of 17 residues. Germline V CDR1 and CDR2: SGHVS, FQNEAQ. The chain's CDR3 is CASSLEPARSSYNEQFF. Written as DNA, the CDR3 is TGTGCCAGCAGCTTAGAACCGGCTAGGAGCTCCTACAATGAGCAGTTCTTC.

The CDR3 DNA is TGTGCCAGCAGTTTACGGAAGAGTCTGCCCCAGCATTTT. This codes for CASSLRKSLPQHF. This sequence joins TRBV27 and TRBJ1-5; D is unresolved. The CDR3 has 13 amino acids. V was shortened by 2 bases and J by 9 bases, with 11 bases between the two germline ends. CDR1 is MNHEY, CDR2 SMNVEV, per germline (reference sequence).